This T cell receptor (beta chain) came from a study of identical twins. General study points: Fewer insertions marked abundant cord blood beta clonotypes; young adult naive trended weakly, memory not at all.

One entry per CDR3 protein results from TCRdb running MiXCR on the 5' RACE reads. The table lists 350,000 or so distinct CDR3 sequences, approximately 9.1% of them singletons. Germline V lookup: CDR1 WNHNN, CDR2 SYGVQD (reference sequence). The CDR3 has 13 amino acids. V was clipped by 3 bases and J by 7 bases, with 10 bases between them. This clonotype came up a few times. Its antigen remains unknown. The chain links TRBV10-1 to TRBJ2-1; maybe TRBD1 (7 bases). Sequencing was performed on naive T cells sorted from blood. The clonotype originates from a woman in her fifties or sixties in good health. The CDR3 coding sequence is TGCGCCAGCAGTGACAGGGGGAGGAATGAGCAGTTCTTC. This sequence encodes CASSDRGRNEQFF.